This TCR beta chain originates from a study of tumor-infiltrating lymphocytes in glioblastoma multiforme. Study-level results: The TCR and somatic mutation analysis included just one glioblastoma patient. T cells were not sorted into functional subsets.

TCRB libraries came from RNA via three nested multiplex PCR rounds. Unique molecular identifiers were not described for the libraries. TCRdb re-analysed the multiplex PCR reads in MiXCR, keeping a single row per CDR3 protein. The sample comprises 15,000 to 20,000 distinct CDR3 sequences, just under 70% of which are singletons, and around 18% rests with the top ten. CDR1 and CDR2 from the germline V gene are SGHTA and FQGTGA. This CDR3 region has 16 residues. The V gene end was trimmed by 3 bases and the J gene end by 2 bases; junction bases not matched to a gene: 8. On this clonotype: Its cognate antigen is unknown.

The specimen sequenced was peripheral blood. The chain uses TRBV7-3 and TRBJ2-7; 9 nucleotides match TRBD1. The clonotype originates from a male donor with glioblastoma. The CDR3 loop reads CASSFPTGTGTYEQYF. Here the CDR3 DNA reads TGTGCCAGCAGCTTCCCAACCGGGACAGGGACCTACGAGCAGTACTTC.